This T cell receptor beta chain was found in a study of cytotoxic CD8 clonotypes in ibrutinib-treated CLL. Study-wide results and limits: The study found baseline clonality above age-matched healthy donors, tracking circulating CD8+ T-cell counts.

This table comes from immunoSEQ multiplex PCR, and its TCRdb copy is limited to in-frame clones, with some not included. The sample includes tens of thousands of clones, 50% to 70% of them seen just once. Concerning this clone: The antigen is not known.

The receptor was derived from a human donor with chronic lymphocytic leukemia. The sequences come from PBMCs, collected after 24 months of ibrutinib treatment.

This chain's CDR3 is CASSPQGTANTEAFF. DNA for the CDR3: TGTGCCAGCTCACCTCAAGGGACAGCGAACACTGAAGCTTTCTTT. The gene calls are TRBV18 and TRBJ1-1, with 7 bases matching TRBD1. CDR3 size: 15 residues. In germline, CDR1 is KGHSH, CDR2 LQKENI. Germline trimming cut 3 bases from V and 1 base from J; bases unmatched to any gene: 5.